This T cell receptor beta chain was sequenced in a study of CD4+ T cells in melanoma. Whole-study findings and limits: CD8+ T cell, macrophage and B cell function reportedly correlated with neoantigen-specific CD4+ T cells.

Germline CDR1 and CDR2: LNHDA and SQIVND (reference sequence). The CDR3 is 16 amino acids. The V and J ends lost 5 bases and 1 base, in that order; junction bases with no gene match: 7. TCRdb's table, derived via immunoSEQ multiplex PCR, lists solely in-frame clones and lacks some. The table has some 110,000 clones, 92% seen once; the top ten hold 2.5% to 3.5%. On this clone itself: The antigen remains unidentified.

This sequence was found in a human donor with melanoma. The source material was peripheral blood. This chain links TRBV19 with TRBJ1-5; 8 bases are shared with TRBD1. The CDR3 protein is CASSRRQGKSNQPQHF. The DNA of the CDR3 is TGTGCCAGTAGTCGAAGACAGGGGAAGAGCAATCAGCCCCAGCATTTT.